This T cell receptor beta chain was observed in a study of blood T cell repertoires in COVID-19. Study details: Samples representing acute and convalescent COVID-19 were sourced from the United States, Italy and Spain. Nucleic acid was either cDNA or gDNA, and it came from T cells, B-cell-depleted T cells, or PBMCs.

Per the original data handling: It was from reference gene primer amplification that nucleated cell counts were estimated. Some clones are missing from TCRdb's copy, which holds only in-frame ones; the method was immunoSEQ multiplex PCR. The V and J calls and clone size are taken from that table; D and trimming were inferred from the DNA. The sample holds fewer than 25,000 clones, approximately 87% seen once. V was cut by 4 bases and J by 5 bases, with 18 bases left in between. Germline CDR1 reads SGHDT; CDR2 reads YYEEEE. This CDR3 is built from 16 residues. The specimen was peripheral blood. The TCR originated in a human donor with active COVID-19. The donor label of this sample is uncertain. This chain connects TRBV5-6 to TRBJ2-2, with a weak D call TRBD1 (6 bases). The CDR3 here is CASSPKRDKITGELFF. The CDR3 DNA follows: TGTGCCAGCAGCCCGAAACGGGACAAGATAACCGGGGAGCTGTTTTTT.